One and the same sample provided the 22 T cell receptor beta chains below, sequenced in a study of blood T cell repertoires in COVID-19. TCRdb keeps only in-frame clones here, not all; method: immunoSEQ multiplex PCR. The table has more than 150,000 clones, roughly 85% seen once. Sequencing was carried out using peripheral blood. The receptor source for this set is a man aged 55 to 70 with acute or convalescent COVID-19.

This chain joins TRBV29-1 and TRBJ2-1; maybe TRBD2 (6 bases). Germline V gene data show CDR1 as SQVTM and CDR2 as ANQGSEA. The V and J ends lost 5 bases and 0 bases respectively, with 17 bases between them. The CDR3 has 16 residues. The CDR3 DNA reads TGCAGCGTTATTTCGGGGGATTCGAGCTCCTACAATGAGCAGTTCTTC. Translating gives CSVISGDSSSYNEQFF.

V usage is TRBV5-4 and J usage is TRBJ2-3; TRBD1 might be the D (6 bases). Germline lookup yields CDR1 SGHNT and CDR2 YYREEE (reference sequence). V lost 4 bases, J lost 4 bases, and 10 bases lay in between. CDR3 length: 13 amino acids. The CDR3 reads CASSDRFADTQYF. The CDR3 bases are TGTGCCAGCAGCGACAGGTTTGCAGATACGCAGTATTTT. The complete variable domain, with remaining parts taken from reference TRBV5-4 and TRBJ2-3, reads ETGVTQSPTHLIKTRGQQVTLRCSSQSGHNTVSWYQQALGQGPQFIFQYYREEENGRGNFPPRFSGLQFPNYSSELNVNALELDDSALYLCASSDRFADTQYFGPGTRLTVL.

V gene TRBV7-9 combines with J gene TRBJ1-2, with 7 bases fitting TRBD1. The CDR3 sequence is 16 residues long. Germline lookup yields CDR1 SEHNR and CDR2 FQNEAQ (reference sequence). The V segment lost 1 base and the J segment 4 bases; nucleotides outside the gene matches: 9. The CDR3 coding sequence is TGTGCCAGCAGCTTAGGGGACAGCAGTGACCTCTATGGCTACACCTTC. Translated, it gives CASSLGDSSDLYGYTF. Complete variable domain (other parts from reference TRBV7-9 and TRBJ1-2): DTGVSQNPRHKITKRGQNVTFRCDPISEHNRLYWYRQTLGQGPEFLTYFQNEAQLEKSRLLSDRFSAERPKGSFSTLEIQRTEQGDSAMYLCASSLGDSSDLYGYTFGSGTRLTVV.

DNA for the CDR3: TGTGCCAGCAGTTTAGCAGGTACAGAGACCCAGTACTTC. It translates to CASSLAGTETQYF. This chain links TRBV28 with TRBJ2-5; D gene uncertain. The germline V and J ends were trimmed by 2 bases and 4 bases, with 8 bases remaining between them. Per the germline V gene, CDR1 is MDHEN and CDR2 is SYDVKM. The CDR3 is made up of 13 amino acids.

This clone was detected only once. The DNA for the CDR3 is TGTGCCAGCAGGGCCTGGACGGGAAACACTGAAGCTTTCTTT. Protein: CASRAWTGNTEAFF. The V gene is TRBV2, the J gene TRBJ1-1; D gene unclear. The CDR3 runs 14 residues. The ends were cut back, 6 bases at V and 2 bases at J, with 13 bases in the middle. Germline-derived CDR1 and CDR2 are SNHLY and FYNNEI. Complete variable domain (other parts from reference TRBV2 and TRBJ1-1): EPEVTQTPSHQVTQMGQEVILRCVPISNHLYFYWYRQILGQKVEFLVSFYNNEISEKSEIFDDQFSVERPDGSNFTLKIRSTKLEDSAMYFCASRAWTGNTEAFFGQGTRLTVV.

As for this clone: Additional DNA sequences in this sample encode the identical CDR3. The chain combines TRBV18 with TRBJ1-1, with 7 bases identical to TRBD1. Germline assignment: CDR1 KGHSH and CDR2 LQKENI. There are 14 residues in the CDR3. The V segment lost 6 bases and the J segment 3 bases; nucleotides outside the gene matches: 7. This CDR3 reads CASSRTGDDTEAFF. CDR3 sequence (DNA): TGTGCCAGCTCCCGTACAGGGGATGACACTGAAGCTTTCTTT.

The chain recombines TRBV2 with TRBJ1-5; 9 positions agree with TRBD1. CDR3 size: 15 residues. Germline CDR1 and CDR2: SNHLY and FYNNEI. The ends lost 4 bases at V and 3 bases at J; junction bases unmatched: 4. This chain's CDR3 is CASSAYRGLNQPQHF. Here the CDR3 DNA reads TGTGCCAGCAGTGCTTACAGGGGGCTCAATCAGCCCCAGCATTTT. The whole variable domain, remainder taken from reference TRBV2 and TRBJ1-5, is EPEVTQTPSHQVTQMGQEVILRCVPISNHLYFYWYRQILGQKVEFLVSFYNNEISEKSEIFDDQFSVERPDGSNFTLKIRSTKLEDSAMYFCASSAYRGLNQPQHFGDGTRLSIL.

Concerning this clone itself: The junction differs from germline at one of its ends, possibly a read error. This rearrangement joins TRBV6-1 to TRBJ1-5; D unclear. Per the germline V gene, CDR1 is MNHNS and CDR2 is SASEGT. This CDR3 is 14 amino acids long. The CDR3 here is CASRDVHPNQPQHF. CDR3 sequence (DNA): TGTGCCAGCCGTGATGTACACCCCAATCAGCCCCAGCATTTT.

This clone has only one observation. The J gene is TRBJ1-4, the V gene TRBV28; unclear D gene. The V gene lost 3 bases and the J gene lost 2 bases, with 13 bases spanning the gap. The CDR3 covers 16 residues. CDR1 and CDR2 (germline): MDHEN, SYDVKM. The CDR3 sequence: CASSLPRGGTNEKLFF. In DNA form, the CDR3 reads TGTGCCAGCAGTTTGCCCCGAGGAGGGACTAATGAAAAACTGTTTTTT.

CDR3 nucleotides: TGTGCCAGCAGCTTAGCCCAGCGGGAGGTCCTAGGGGAGCAGTTCTTC. Protein sequence: CASSLAQREVLGEQFF. The J gene is TRBJ2-1, the V gene TRBV13, with 9 positions matching TRBD2. V dropped 1 base and J dropped 10; count of bases not matched to a gene: 11. This CDR3 is 16 amino acids long. Germline CDR1 reads PRHDT; CDR2 reads FYEKMQ (reference sequence).

V usage is TRBV5-1 and J usage is TRBJ2-7; D not certain. The CDR3 has 14 amino acids. In germline, CDR1 is SGHRS, CDR2 YFSETQ. The V gene lost 4 bases and the J gene lost 1 base, with 12 bases spanning the gap. This CDR3 is CASSATPSSYEQYF. The CDR3 nucleotides are TGCGCCAGCAGCGCGACACCAAGTTCCTACGAGCAGTACTTC.

This chain joins TRBV7-2 and TRBJ2-1; 11 bases line up with TRBD2. V was pared by 1 base and J by 7 bases, with 3 bases of the junction left unmatched. CDR1 is SGHTA, CDR2 FQGNSA, per germline. The CDR3 is 15 amino acids. The CDR3 region is CASSLVAGGGNEQFF. The DNA for the CDR3 is TGTGCCAGCAGCTTAGTAGCGGGAGGGGGTAATGAGCAGTTCTTC.

The chain has TRBV5-1 and TRBJ1-1; no definite D call. The germline V gene has CDR1 SGHRS and CDR2 YFSETQ. V lost 4 bases and J lost 3, with 10 bases in between. The CDR3 consists of 13 residues. The CDR3 nucleotides are TGCGCCAGCAGCACTCAAGCGGACACTGAAGCTTTCTTT. It codes for CASSTQADTEAFF. Full variable domain (outside the CDR3, taken from reference TRBV5-1 and TRBJ1-1): KAGVTQTPRYLIKTRGQQVTLSCSPISGHRSVSWYQQTPGQGLQFLFEYFSETQRNKGNFPGRFSGRQFSNSRSEMNVSTLELGDSALYLCASSTQADTEAFFGQGTRLTVV.

This clone appeared once. The rearrangement uses TRBV21-1 and TRBJ1-2. TRBV21-1 is given as a pseudogene. The CDR3 is 14 residues long. The CDR3 DNA follows: TGTGCCAGGACCAACGGGAGAACTAACTATGGCTACACCTTC. It specifies CARTNGRTNYGYTF.

The V call is TRBV2, the J call TRBJ1-2, with TRBD1 identical over 8 bases. CDR3 length: 14 residues. Germline CDR1 SNHLY, CDR2 FYNNEI. Trimming removed 7 bases from V and 8 bases from J; junction bases left unmatched: 12. Written as DNA, the CDR3 is TGTGCCAGCATTCCCTCCCAGGGGGCTAAGGGCTACACCTTC. Translation: CASIPSQGAKGYTF.

The chain uses TRBV4-1 and TRBJ1-1; D gene ambiguous. Trimming shortened V by 4 bases and J by 0 bases, and 6 bases separated the two germline ends. The CDR3 totals 13 residues. CDR1 and CDR2 from the germline V gene are MGHRA and YSYEKL. CDR3 in amino acids: CASSPFLNTEAFF. CDR3 nucleotide sequence: TGCGCCAGCAGCCCCTTTTTGAACACTGAAGCTTTCTTT.

CDR3 bases: TGTGCCAGCAGAACGTGGGGACAGCTTGAAAAACTGTTTTTT. This encodes CASRTWGQLEKLFF. The chain has TRBV28 and TRBJ1-4, with 7 nucleotides matching TRBD1. Germline loops: CDR1 MDHEN, CDR2 SYDVKM. This CDR3 comprises 14 residues. J was trimmed by 7 bases and V by 6 bases; bases with no gene match: 8.

The chain couples TRBV7-6 to TRBJ1-1; 7 bases line up with TRBD1. Germline V CDR1 and CDR2: SGHVS, FNYEAQ. This CDR3 contains 14 residues. Losses at the gene ends were 4 bases for V and 3 bases for J; bases not matched to a gene: 5. As DNA, the CDR3 is TGTGCCAGCAGCTGGGGACAGCCAGACACTGAAGCTTTCTTT. Its protein product is CASSWGQPDTEAFF.

This sequence joins TRBV7-6 and TRBJ2-7; D is possibly TRBD2 (5 bases). The CDR3 length is 12 residues. CDR1 SGHVS and CDR2 FNYEAQ come from the germline V gene. The V end was cut by 5 bases, the J end by 6 bases, with 11 bases between. In nucleotides, the CDR3 is TGTGCCAGCAGCCGCGACCGGGGCGAGCAGTACTTC. Protein: CASSRDRGEQYF.

The chain uses TRBV9 and TRBJ2-3; 10 bases match TRBD2. The CDR3 totals 16 residues. Germline V gene sequence: CDR1 SGDLS, CDR2 YYNGEE. The ends lost 1 base at V and 1 base at J; junction bases unmatched: 3. CDR3 sequence reads: CASSVSGRAGTDTQYF. The CDR3, as DNA: TGTGCCAGCAGCGTAAGCGGGAGGGCCGGCACAGATACGCAGTATTTT.

As regards this clone: The junction shows a germline mismatch at one end, possibly a read error. CDR3 in amino acids: CASSLDRGGDYGYTF. CDR3 in DNA: TGCGCCAGCAGTTTGGATAGGGGGGGAGACTATGGCTACACCTTC. The V call is TRBV5-1, the J call TRBJ1-2; a weak D match, TRBD1 (6 bases). The CDR3 has 15 residues. CDR1 SGHRS and CDR2 YFSETQ come from the germline V gene.

The V gene is TRBV28, the J gene TRBJ1-2; 7 nucleotides align to TRBD1. With V trimmed by 1 base and J by 6 bases, 8 bases remained unmatched. The CDR3 length is 15 residues. Germline V gene sequence: CDR1 MDHEN, CDR2 SYDVKM. The CDR3 reads CASSLFRDSRHGYTF. As DNA, the CDR3 is TGTGCCAGCAGTTTATTCCGGGACAGTCGACATGGCTACACCTTC.